This is a list of T cell receptor beta chains from one sample in a study of shared clonotypes between healthy human individuals. Clones were read by immunoSEQ multiplex PCR, and TCRdb kept only the in-frame ones, dropping some. The sample shows approximately 2,300,000 clones, about 90% of them seen only once. The sequenced sample was naive CD4+ T cells from PBMCs. All receptors derive from a man in his late teens or twenties in good health. Some clones in this sample may be carry-over from other donors' samples. Each CDR3 is given with its conserved first and last residue. A D gene is named only where the DNA matches it firmly. Rows give clone size only sometimes, using once, few, many, or a class for an expanded clone.

J,size,D,V,DNA,CDR3
TRBJ2-3,-,-,TRBV7-2,TGTGCCAGCAGCTTAAGGAGGGATACGCAGTATTTT,CASSLRRDTQYF
TRBJ2-1,-,-,TRBV5-1,TGCGCCAGCAGCCCCACAGTCACCCCCTACAATGAGCAGTTCTTC,CASSPTVTPYNEQFF
TRBJ1-2,-,TRBD1,TRBV28,TGTGCCAGCAGTTTAAGCACCGGGACAGCTAACTATGGCTACACCTTC,CASSLSTGTANYGYTF
TRBJ2-2,-,-,TRBV29-1,TGCAGCGTTGGGGTGTGGGTCACCGGGGAGCTGTTTTTT,CSVGVWVTGELFF
TRBJ1-2,-,-,TRBV6-5,TGTGCCAGCAGTTATGTCGGCGCTTATGGCTACACCTTC,CASSYVGAYGYTF
TRBJ2-1,-,-,TRBV20-1,TGCAGTGCTAGCGGGTGGGGGCAGTTCTTC,CSASGWGQFF
TRBJ2-7,-,-,TRBV2,TGTGCCAGCAGTGATCAGGGATTGGGGTACGAGCAGTACTTC,CASSDQGLGYEQYF
TRBJ2-5,-,-,TRBV7-2,TGTGCCAGCAGCTTAGTCCCGTGGGGGGAGACCCAGTACTTC,CASSLVPWGETQYF
TRBJ1-1,-,TRBD1,TRBV7-9,TGTGCCAGCAGCACGCGACAGGGACCGAACACTGAAGCTTTCTTT,CASSTRQGPNTEAFF
TRBJ2-3,-,-,TRBV5-4,TGTGCCAGCAGCTCCCTAACCCGGGACCAAAACACAGATACGCAGTATTTT,CASSSLTRDQNTDTQYF
TRBJ1-1,few,-,TRBV29-1,TGCAGCGGGTTGATGAACACTGAAGCTTTCTTT,CSGLMNTEAFF
TRBJ2-7,-,-,TRBV28,TGTGCCAGCAGGTTAAGAGGGCACTACGAGCAGTACTTC,CASRLRGHYEQYF
TRBJ2-3,-,TRBD1,TRBV4-1,TGCGCCAGCAGCCAAACAGGGGGCACAGATACGCAGTATTTT,CASSQTGGTDTQYF
TRBJ1-3,-,-,TRBV5-4,TGTGCCAGCAGCCCCAGGGGAATTGGAAACACCATATATTTT,CASSPRGIGNTIYF
TRBJ2-7,-,-,TRBV27,TGTGCCAGCAGTCCTCGGACAGGGACTACCTACGAGCAGTACTTC,CASSPRTGTTYEQYF
TRBJ2-1,-,-,TRBV9,TGTGCCAGCAGCGCCCAGTATTTGTCCTACAATGAGCAGTTCTTC,CASSAQYLSYNEQFF
TRBJ1-1,-,-,TRBV5-6,TGTGCCAGCAGCTCGGGGGTGGTACTGTCCTTT,CASSSGVVLSF
TRBJ2-3,-,-,TRBV7-3,TGTGCCAGCAGTTCAGGGAGCACAGATACGCAGTATTTT,CASSSGSTDTQYF
TRBJ1-1,-,-,TRBV4-1,TGCGCCAGCAGCCCCCGAATGGGGGGCCGGAACACTGAAGCTTTCTTT,CASSPRMGGRNTEAFF
TRBJ2-3,-,TRBD2,TRBV13,TGTGCCAGCAGCTTAAGCACTAGCGGGAGAGGATTGGAGACAGATACGCAGTATTTT,CASSLSTSGRGLETDTQYF
TRBJ2-1,-,-,TRBV5-4,TGTGCCAGCAGTCAGATAGGGGGGTCCTACAATGAGCAGTTCTTC,CASSQIGGSYNEQFF
TRBJ1-5,few,-,TRBV7-2,TGTGCCAGCAGCCCCGGGAGGATCAATCAGCCCCAGCATTTT,CASSPGRINQPQHF
TRBJ1-2,-,TRBD1,TRBV7-2,TGTGCCAGCAGCGTCGGACAGGGAATCTCTGGCTACACCTTC,CASSVGQGISGYTF